The 4 T cell receptor beta chains below come from one sample, sequenced in a study of blood T cell repertoires in COVID-19. Assay: immunoSEQ multiplex PCR; the TCRdb copy retains only in-frame clones and omits some. The profile covers approximately 210,000 clones, with roughly 82% appearing a single time and over 9.5% taken by the ten largest. The sequenced sample consisted of PBMCs or T cells enriched from blood (not recorded which). These receptor sequences come from a man aged 35-49 years who had recovered from COVID-19.

The chain is built from TRBV7-9 and TRBJ1-1; TRBD1 is a possible D gene (5 bases). From germline, CDR1 is SEHNR and CDR2 FQNEAQ (reference sequence). V gave up 5 bases and J gave up 1 base, with 14 bases separating them. The CDR3 sequence is 15 residues long. The CDR3 nucleotides are TGTGCCAGCAGCGGAGACGGGACTGCGAACACTGAAGCTTTCTTT. The encoded protein is CASSGDGTANTEAFF.

The chain recombines TRBV7-8 with TRBJ1-1, with 9 bases matching TRBD1. The CDR3 spans 15 residues. V shed 5 bases and J 4 bases; nucleotides not matched to a gene: 8. Germline CDR1 SGHVS, CDR2 FQNEAQ. CDR3 protein: CASSATGGPSTEAFF. CDR3 DNA sequence: TGTGCCAGCAGCGCCACAGGGGGCCCTAGCACTGAAGCTTTCTTT.

The chain joins TRBV6-5 to TRBJ2-7, with a weak D call TRBD1 (6 bases). V dropped 2 bases and J dropped 11 bases, with 16 bases sitting between them. Germline-derived CDR1 and CDR2 are MNHEY and SVGAGI. This CDR3 is built from 13 residues. The CDR3 DNA sequence: TGTGCCAGCAGTTACAACACGCAGGGGATGGAGTACTTC. Translation gives CASSYNTQGMEYF.

V usage is TRBV19 and J usage is TRBJ2-2; D may be TRBD2 (6 bases). Trimming removed 3 bases from V and 6 bases from J, with 14 bases in between. Germline lookup yields CDR1 LNHDA and CDR2 SQIVND (reference sequence). This CDR3 has 15 residues. CDR3 loop: CASSMTQGLSGELFF. The CDR3 coding sequence is TGTGCCAGTAGTATGACCCAGGGACTTTCCGGGGAGCTGTTTTTT.